This T cell receptor beta chain was captured in a study of T cell repertoires in cytomegalovirus infection. This clonotype has more than one count but fewer than ten. The antigen remains undetermined. V was shortened by 5 bases and J by 5 bases, with 18 bases between the two germline ends. The germline V gene encodes CDR1 SEHNR and CDR2 FQNEAQ (reference sequence). CDR3 length: 15 residues. Using its own MiXCR run on the reads, TCRdb lists one record per CDR3 protein. The sample contains some 800,000 distinct CDR3 sequences, 25% to 30% of which appear only once. This TCR was recovered from a human donor in good health (CMV status not recorded). Some clones in this sample may be carry-over from other donors' samples. This sample comprised cultured CD8+ T cells from PBMCs, obtained from culture after CMV antigen stimulation. The chain carries TRBV7-9 and TRBJ1-2, with D maybe TRBD1 (6 bases). The CDR3 spells CASSGGQTEPYGYTF. CDR3 bases: TGTGCCAGCAGCGGAGGACAGACGGAACCTTATGGCTACACCTTC.